The 27 T cell receptor beta chains below come from one sample, sequenced in a study of blood T cell repertoires in COVID-19. The table came from immunoSEQ multiplex PCR; TCRdb's copy has only in-frame clones and leaves some out. This sample has tens of thousands of clones; 84% occur once, and the top ten carry 36%. Sequencing was performed on peripheral blood. The receptors were gathered from a man between 65 and 85 years old with acute or convalescent COVID-19.

The chain recombines TRBV5-1 with TRBJ2-1; 8 bases map to TRBD2. V was clipped by 4 bases and J by 0 bases; unmatched bases: 9. This CDR3 is built from 17 residues. Germline V gives CDR1 SGHRS, CDR2 YFSETQ. CDR3: CASSPQAGELSYNEQFF. CDR3 coding DNA: TGCGCCAGCAGCCCCCAAGCGGGGGAACTCTCCTACAATGAGCAGTTCTTC.

V usage is TRBV2 and J usage is TRBJ2-3, with a possible D match to TRBD2 (5 bases). V was trimmed by 4 bases and J by 3 bases, leaving 8 bases between them. CDR3 length: 13 amino acids. Germline V gene data show CDR1 as SNHLY and CDR2 as FYNNEI. The CDR3 DNA follows: TGTGCCAGCAGTGTCGGCGGGACAGATACGCAGTATTTT. Its translation is CASSVGGTDTQYF.

The V call is TRBV10-2, the J call TRBJ1-5; the match to TRBD1 covers 9 bases. This CDR3 contains 14 residues. Per germline, CDR1 WSHSY and CDR2 SAAADI. V trimming: 3 bases; J trimming: 4 bases; junction bases outside the gene matches: 1. CDR3 protein: CASSEDRGNQPQHF. As DNA, the CDR3 is TGCGCCAGCAGTGAAGACAGGGGGAATCAGCCCCAGCATTTT.

The V gene is TRBV6-5, the J gene TRBJ2-5; a weak D match, TRBD2 (5 bases). CDR1 and CDR2 (germline): MNHEY, SVGAGI. V was pared by 2 bases and J by 5 bases, with 12 bases between. The CDR3 is 14 amino acids. CDR3 protein: CASSYIGRGETQYF. CDR3 in DNA: TGTGCCAGCAGTTACATTGGACGGGGTGAGACCCAGTACTTC.

The CDR3 sequence: CSAQGDTIYF. The DNA of the CDR3 is TGCAGTGCCCAGGGGGACACCATATATTTT. V usage is TRBV20-1 and J usage is TRBJ1-3; 7 nucleotides line up with TRBD1. The germline CDR1 and CDR2 sequences are DFQATT and SNEGSKA (reference sequence). V was clipped by 6 bases and J by 8 bases; unmatched bases: 1. The CDR3 has 10 amino acids.

This chain uses TRBV6-5 with TRBJ2-5; a weak D match, TRBD2 (5 bases). The germline V gene encodes CDR1 MNHEY and CDR2 SVGAGI. This CDR3 spans 15 amino acids. Trimming took off 0 bases at V and 4 bases at J, with 12 bases between the two ends. In DNA, the CDR3 is TGTGCCAGCAGTTACTCGACCGGGATCCGAGAGACCCAGTACTTC. This codes for CASSYSTGIRETQYF.

DNA for the CDR3: TGCGCCAGCAGCTTGAGGCAGGATCCGTCCTACGAGCAGTACTTC. Translating gives CASSLRQDPSYEQYF. J is TRBJ2-7 and V is TRBV5-1; D uncertain. Germline V gene data show CDR1 as SGHRS and CDR2 as YFSETQ. The CDR3 has 15 amino acids. V was clipped by 1 base and J by 1 base, with 12 bases between them.

Only a few counts were recorded for this clone. The chain couples TRBV21-1 to TRBJ2-7; no DNA check was done on the table's D call, TRBD1. TRBV21-1 is marked as a pseudogene. The CDR3 contains 15 residues. DNA for the CDR3: TGTGCCAGCAGCAAAAGAGGACAGGTTCCCTACGAGCAGTACTTC. It codes for CASSKRGQVPYEQYF.

The J gene is TRBJ1-2, the V gene TRBV18; possibly TRBD1 for D (6 bases). The germline V gene encodes CDR1 KGHSH and CDR2 LQKENI. Trimming stripped 3 bases from V and 3 bases from J, with 14 bases between. The CDR3 sequence is 15 residues long. CDR3 bases: TGTGCCAGCTCACCCGGAGCGGGGGCAGACTATGGCTACACCTTC. Its protein product is CASSPGAGADYGYTF.

This clone was seen more than once but under ten times. This chain joins TRBV2 and TRBJ1-2; a weak D match, TRBD1 (6 bases). Trimming pared 5 bases from V and 4 bases from J, leaving 11 bases between. The germline CDR1 and CDR2 sequences are SNHLY and FYNNEI. The CDR3 spans 13 residues. CDR3 nucleotide sequence: TGTGCCAGCAGTTCGTACAGGGCCTATGGCTACACCTTC. Translation: CASSSYRAYGYTF. Filled out from reference TRBV2 and TRBJ1-2, the complete variable domain reads EPEVTQTPSHQVTQMGQEVILRCVPISNHLYFYWYRQILGQKVEFLVSFYNNEISEKSEIFDDQFSVERPDGSNFTLKIRSTKLEDSAMYFCASSSYRAYGYTFGSGTRLTVV.

As to this clone: A junction boundary mismatches the germline segment, possibly from a read error. The chain couples TRBV7-7 to TRBJ2-7; D is undetermined. Per the germline V gene, CDR1 is SSHAT and CDR2 is FNYEAQ (reference sequence). The length of the CDR3 is 13 residues. CDR3 sequence: CASSLELNYEQYF. The CDR3 bases are TGTGCTAGCAGCTTAGAACTAAACTACGAGCAGTACTTC.

This clone was seen a few times. J is TRBJ1-2 and V is TRBV3-1 (or the pseudogene TRBV3-2); no firm D call. Germline V gene sequence: CDR1 LGHDT, CDR2 YNNKEL (reference sequence). The CDR3 contains 14 residues. V lost 0 bases and J lost 9, with 14 bases in between. CDR3 in DNA: TGTGCCAGCAGCCAAGATGGTGGTCCTATGAGCTACACCTTC. Amino acid sequence: CASSQDGGPMSYTF.

The genes are TRBV19 and TRBJ2-3, with 13 bases fitting TRBD2. The CDR3 spans 17 residues. Germline assignment: CDR1 LNHDA and CDR2 SQIVND (reference sequence). J lost 6 bases, V lost 1 base, and 7 bases had no gene match. The CDR3 protein is CASSIGGTSGAGDTQYF. The DNA of the CDR3 is TGTGCCAGTAGTATAGGGGGGACTAGCGGGGCTGGCGATACGCAGTATTTT.

The chain uses TRBV11-2 and TRBJ2-2; unclear D gene. The V end was cut by 1 base, the J end by 8 bases, with 8 bases between. The germline V gene has CDR1 SGHAT and CDR2 FQNNGV. This CDR3 has 13 amino acids. The CDR3 nucleotides are TGTGCCAGCAGCTTAGTCGGGTGGGGGGAGCTGTTTTTT. This sequence encodes CASSLVGWGELFF.

The gene calls are TRBV9 and TRBJ1-1, with D unresolved. V lost 3 bases to trimming and J lost 1 base, with 10 bases between them. Per the germline V gene, CDR1 is SGDLS and CDR2 is YYNGEE. The CDR3 spans 14 residues. CDR3 in DNA: TGTGCCAGCAGCGAGAACATCCCGAACACTGAAGCTTTCTTT. Translating gives CASSENIPNTEAFF.

A remark on this clone: Sequence at one end of the junction differs from germline and may be a read error. The chain combines TRBV7-7 with TRBJ2-7; possibly TRBD2 for D (6 bases). This CDR3 contains 15 residues. The germline V gene has CDR1 SSHAT and CDR2 FNYEAQ (reference sequence). The CDR3 loop reads CASSLAEGLSYEQYF. The CDR3 region has the DNA TGTGCTAGCAGCTTAGCGGAGGGGCTCTCCTACGAGCAGTACTTC.

J is TRBJ1-1 and V is TRBV20-1, with D maybe TRBD1 (5 bases). The V gene's germline CDR1 is DFQATT and CDR2 SNEGSKA (reference sequence). Trimming took off 5 bases at V and 3 bases at J, with 7 bases between the two ends. CDR3 length: 11 residues. The chain's CDR3 is CSAGAYTEAFF. The DNA for the CDR3 is TGCAGTGCTGGGGCCTACACTGAAGCTTTCTTT.

The chain employs TRBV28 and TRBJ2-2; no firm D call. The CDR3 runs to 15 residues. Germline loops: CDR1 MDHEN, CDR2 SYDVKM. Between the trimmed V and J ends, which lost 8 bases and 1 base, there was a span of 14 bases. The CDR3 DNA reads TGTGCCAGCCGGAGAACTTCTCTGAACACCGGGGAGCTGTTTTTT. This codes for CASRRTSLNTGELFF.

This rearrangement joins TRBV2 to TRBJ2-5; 16 nucleotides match TRBD2. Losses at the gene ends were 4 bases for V and 7 bases for J; bases not matched to a gene: 6. The germline gives CDR1 SNHLY, CDR2 FYNNEI. The CDR3 spans 16 residues. Here the CDR3 DNA reads TGTGCCAGCAGTGGAGGGACTAGCGGGGGGGAGGGGACCCAGTACTTC. As protein: CASSGGTSGGEGTQYF.

The chain is built from TRBV9 and TRBJ1-3; no clear D gene. CDR1 is SGDLS and CDR2 is YYNGEE in the germline V gene. The CDR3 is 14 residues long. The V end was cut by 0 bases, the J end by 1 base, with 5 bases between. The CDR3 DNA reads TGTGCCAGCAGCGTAGCCTCTTCTGGAAACACCATATATTTT. Translating gives CASSVASSGNTIYF. Full variable domain (rest looked up from reference TRBV9 and TRBJ1-3): DSGVTQTPKHLITATGQRVTLRCSPRSGDLSVYWYQQSLDQGLQFLIQYYNGEERAKGNILERFSAQQFPDLHSELNLSSLELGDSALYFCASSVASSGNTIYFGEGSWLTVV.

The chain uses TRBV6-5 and TRBJ2-3, with D possibly being TRBD1 (6 bases). The V gene lost 0 bases and the J gene lost 7 bases, with 14 bases spanning the gap. Germline V CDR1 and CDR2: MNHEY, SVGAGI. CDR3 size: 15 residues. The CDR3 DNA sequence: TGTGCCAGCAGTTACTCGAGTAGGGGGTCCAATACGCAGTATTTT. This sequence encodes CASSYSSRGSNTQYF.

J is TRBJ2-1 and V is TRBV18, with TRBD1 as a possible D gene (6 bases). Trimming shortened V by 3 bases and J by 4 bases, and 10 bases separated the two germline ends. Germline V gene lookup returns CDR1 KGHSH and CDR2 LQKENI. CDR3 length: 14 residues. DNA for the CDR3: TGTGCCAGCTCACCCGGACAGAGTTACAATGAGCAGTTCTTC. Its protein is CASSPGQSYNEQFF.

The rearrangement links TRBV25-1 to TRBJ2-2; 7 bases are shared with TRBD1. The CDR3 extends over 11 amino acids. Unmatched junction bases numbered 2, after V lost 8 bases and J lost 8 bases. Germline assignment: CDR1 MGHDK and CDR2 SYGVNS. The DNA for the CDR3 is TGTGCCAGCTGGGACAGAGGGGAGCTGTTTTTT. Protein product: CASWDRGELFF.

This chain links TRBV5-1 with TRBJ2-1; a weak D match, TRBD1 (5 bases). V lost 3 bases to trimming and J lost 4 bases, with 14 bases between them. Germline values: CDR1 SGHRS, CDR2 YFSETQ. The CDR3 consists of 15 residues. The CDR3 DNA follows: TGCGCCAGCAGCTCGGCCCGGACACGTTACAATGAGCAGTTCTTC. It translates to CASSSARTRYNEQFF.

This rearrangement joins TRBV27 to TRBJ2-3; 11 nucleotides line up with TRBD2. From germline, CDR1 is MNHEY and CDR2 SMNVEV (reference sequence). The junction had 7 bases not matched to a gene; V was cut back by 3 bases and J by 2 bases. The CDR3 spans 17 residues. CDR3 in amino acids: CASSFNSGRAFTDTQYF. The CDR3 DNA is TGTGCCAGCAGTTTTAATAGCGGGAGGGCCTTCACAGATACGCAGTATTTT.

The CDR3 sequence: CASSLGLARNNEQFF. The DNA for the CDR3 is TGCGCCAGCAGCTTGGGGCTGGCAAGAAACAATGAGCAGTTCTTC. V usage is TRBV5-1 and J usage is TRBJ2-1; D gene uncertain. From germline, CDR1 is SGHRS and CDR2 YFSETQ. The CDR3 has 15 residues. Trimming removed 0 bases at V and 5 bases at J, with 12 bases between.

The V and J genes are TRBV5-1 and TRBJ2-1; D is unclear. The CDR3 sequence is 14 residues long. Between the trimmed V and J ends, which lost 0 bases and 0 bases, there was a span of 4 bases. Per the germline V gene, CDR1 is SGHRS and CDR2 is YFSETQ. Written as DNA, the CDR3 is TGCGCCAGCAGCTTGGAACTCTCCTACAATGAGCAGTTCTTC. Translating it yields CASSLELSYNEQFF.